This TCR beta chain was recovered during a study of T cell responses to AZD1222 COVID-19 vaccine. Only in-frame clones appear in the TCRdb table, and some are missing; sequencing was by immunoSEQ multiplex PCR. Of about 89,000 clones listed, just over 85% are singletons. Germline lookup yields CDR1 MDHEN and CDR2 SYDVKM. The CDR3 contains 14 residues. The trim removed 7 bases at V and 2 bases at J, leaving 6 bases unmatched. The input for sequencing was peripheral blood, taken 28 days after the second AZD1222 dose. V is TRBV28 and J is TRBJ2-7, with 9 bases lining up with TRBD1. This clonotype was sampled from an adult who received the AZD1222 COVID-19 vaccine. CDR3 in DNA: TGTGCCAGCACCCTGGACAGGGGCACCTACGAGCAGTACTTC. Translating it yields CASTLDRGTYEQYF.